This passage covers 7 T cell receptor beta chains from one sample sequenced in a study of blood T cell repertoires in COVID-19. Repertoires were generated with immunoSEQ multiplex PCR, while TCRdb's copy carries only in-frame clones and drops some. The table has around 140,000 clones, about 87% seen once. Sequencing was carried out using peripheral blood. Source of these receptors: a woman between 50 and 59 years old with active or convalescent COVID-19.

The gene calls are TRBV7-2 and TRBJ1-2, with D unclear. The germline CDR1 and CDR2 sequences are SGHTA and FQGNSA. The CDR3 runs to 14 residues. V was cut by 5 bases and J by 8 bases, with 18 bases left in between. The CDR3 nucleotides are TGTGCCAGCAGCCCAGGTGGCCCGACGGGGGGCTACACCTTC. This gives the protein CASSPGGPTGGYTF.

The chain is built from TRBV7-2 and TRBJ2-1, with 8 bases aligning to TRBD1. The CDR3 has 12 amino acids. The germline V gene encodes CDR1 SGHTA and CDR2 FQGNSA. After removal of 5 bases from V and 12 bases from J, the junction contained 6 bases not matched to a gene. CDR3 amino acids: CASSLDRGPQFF. The CDR3 DNA follows: TGTGCCAGCAGCCTCGACAGGGGCCCGCAGTTCTTC.

This rearrangement joins TRBV7-2 to TRBJ1-1; D unresolved. The V end was cut by 3 bases, the J end by 0 bases, with 8 bases between. The CDR3 is 14 residues long. Germline V gene data show CDR1 as SGHTA and CDR2 as FQGNSA. CDR3 sequence: CASSFQALNTEAFF. The DNA for the CDR3 is TGTGCCAGCAGCTTCCAGGCTCTGAACACTGAAGCTTTCTTT.

This clone was recorded many times. The sample contains more than one DNA sequence encoding this CDR3. The CDR3 protein is CASSRRQSSYNEQFF. The CDR3 nucleotides are TGTGCCAGCAGCAGACGACAGAGCTCCTACAATGAGCAGTTCTTC. The chain couples TRBV3-1 (or the pseudogene TRBV3-2) to TRBJ2-1; tentatively, D is TRBD1 (5 bases). The germline CDR1 and CDR2 sequences are LGHDT and YNNKEL (reference sequence). V was trimmed by 5 bases and J by 0 bases, leaving 11 bases between them. CDR3 length: 15 amino acids.

This chain joins TRBV5-1 and TRBJ2-7; D is undetermined. The CDR3 loop spans 12 amino acids. V was clipped by 4 bases and J by 7 bases, with 12 bases between them. Germline assignment: CDR1 SGHRS and CDR2 YFSETQ. The CDR3 is CASSAQSKEQYF. DNA of the CDR3: TGCGCCAGCAGCGCTCAGTCGAAGGAGCAGTACTTC.

This chain connects TRBV11-2 to TRBJ1-3, with D unresolved. Germline CDR1 SGHAT, CDR2 FQNNGV. Trimming cost V 0 bases and J 4 bases, with 19 bases left between them. The CDR3 has 18 amino acids. CDR3 nucleotides: TGTGCCAGCAGCTTAGAGGGAGCGGGTCAGATATCCGGAAACACCATATATTTT. Its translation is CASSLEGAGQISGNTIYF. Variable domain in full (rest from reference TRBV11-2 and TRBJ1-3): EAGVAQSPRYKIIEKRQSVAFWCNPISGHATLYWYQQILGQGPKLLIQFQNNGVVDDSQLPKDRFSAERLKGVDSTLKIQPAKLEDSAVYLCASSLEGAGQISGNTIYFGEGSWLTVV.

The rearrangement uses TRBV2 and TRBJ1-2, with D hard to call. Trimming took off 6 bases at V and 8 bases at J, with 10 bases between the two ends. CDR3 length equals 11 residues. Germline V gene data show CDR1 as SNHLY and CDR2 as FYNNEI. The CDR3 here is CASRLRSGYTF. The CDR3 DNA is TGTGCCAGCAGGCTCAGGTCAGGCTACACCTTC.